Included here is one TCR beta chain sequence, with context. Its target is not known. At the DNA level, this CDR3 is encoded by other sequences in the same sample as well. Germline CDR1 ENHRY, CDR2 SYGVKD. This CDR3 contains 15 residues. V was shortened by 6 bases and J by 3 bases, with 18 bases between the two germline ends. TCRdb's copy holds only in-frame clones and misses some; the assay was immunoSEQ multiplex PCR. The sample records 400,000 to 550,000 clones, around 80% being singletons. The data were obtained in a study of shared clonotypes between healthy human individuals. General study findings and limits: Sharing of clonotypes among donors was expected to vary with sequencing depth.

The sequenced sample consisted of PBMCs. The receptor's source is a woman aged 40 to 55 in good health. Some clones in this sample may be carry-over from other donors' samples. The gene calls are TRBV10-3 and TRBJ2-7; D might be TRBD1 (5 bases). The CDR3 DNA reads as TGTGCCATCAGCCCCAGGGAATCCGCTGACTACGAGCAGTACTTC. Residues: CAISPRESADYEQYF.